A single sample gave rise to the 2 T cell receptor beta chains below, sequenced in a study of regulatory T cells in long-lasting Graves disease. iRepertoire HTBI primers and Arm-PCR of CDR3 regions built TCR beta libraries. TCRdb called the multiplex PCR reads again in MiXCR, with one record for every CDR3 protein. The table includes more than 450,000 distinct CDR3 sequences, 15% to 20% detected once. Time point reported: newly diagnosed GD, antithyroid drugs for less than 3 months. With RNA extracted from PBMCs as input, the TCR library was made. The sample was also reused in another study, on T cells in Graves' hyperthyroidism and ophthalmopathy.

The starting material was peripheral blood mononuclear cells (PBMCs), obtained at new diagnosis, from a patient treated with antithyroid drugs. Receptor source: a man between 35 and 55 years old with Graves disease.

On this clonotype: A much larger clone is a single base away; this may be a read error. Likely a read error: the CDR3 ends without its conserved phenylalanine or tryptophan. The rearrangement uses TRBV9 and TRBJ2-1, with D perhaps matching TRBD2 (6 bases). Trimming cost V 0 bases and J 0 bases, with 10 bases left between them. From germline, CDR1 is SGDLS and CDR2 YYNGEE. This CDR3 is 16 amino acids long. This CDR3 is CASSVGGAGSYNEQFL. Here the CDR3 DNA reads TGTGCCAGCAGCGTAGGGGGAGCGGGCTCCTACAATGAGCAGTTCCTC.

This rearrangement joins TRBV4-1 to TRBJ2-3; 7 bases are shared with TRBD2. The CDR3 has 15 amino acids. The V segment lost 2 bases and the J segment 4 bases; nucleotides outside the gene matches: 6. Germline V gives CDR1 MGHRA, CDR2 YSYEKL. CDR3 nucleotide sequence: TGCGCCAGCAGCCAAAGAGTTGGGGGGGCAGATACGCAGTATTTT. Amino acids: CASSQRVGGADTQYF.